This note documents a single T cell receptor (beta chain) sequence. Its antigen remains unidentified. This entry belongs to a study of siplizumab effects on memory and regulatory T cells. Findings and limits, study-wide: Siplizumab significantly reduced alloreactive sequences traceable to unstimulated CD4+ memory cells. In roughly 80-97% of proliferating CD4+ or CD8+ clones, a naive or memory phenotype could not be assigned. There appeared to be greater diversity in naive T cells than in memory cells, and naive T cells seemed major contributors to the alloresponse. In controls, around 30% of mappable alloreactive CD4+ clones were Treg-derived on average, versus about 65% with siplizumab.

Assay used: immunoSEQ multiplex PCR; TCRdb lists only in-frame clones, some missing. This sample carries about 100,000 clones, 93% of them seen once, and the ten largest clones take roughly 0.62%. This sequence was found in a human donor in good health. Sequences were obtained from Tregs sorted from blood.

The CDR3 DNA reads as TGTGCCAGCAGTGGGCGGCAGGCCCCCAATCAGCCCCAGCATTTT. It codes for CASSGRQAPNQPQHF. The chain employs TRBV7-2 and TRBJ1-5, with D unresolved. Germline-derived CDR1 and CDR2 are SGHTA and FQGNSA. The CDR3 sequence is 15 residues long. The V end was cut by 6 bases, the J end by 3 bases, with 15 bases between.